This TCR beta chain originates from a study of T cell clonotyping in hematopoietic cell transplantation. Trimming took 3 bases from V and 3 from J; bases not matched to a gene: 7. The V gene's germline CDR1 is GTSNPN and CDR2 SVGIG (reference sequence). This CDR3 has 14 amino acids. Clones were sequenced by immunoSEQ multiplex PCR, and TCRdb holds only the in-frame ones, with some missing. The sample gives more than 10,000 clones, approximately 83% of which show up once; 5.8% is in the top ten. V usage is TRBV30 and J usage is TRBJ2-7; TRBD1 agrees at 8 bases. The clonotype was recovered from a female patient in her forties who had an allogeneic stem cell transplant from a related donor, so T cells may come from the graft donor. Some clones in this sample may be carry-over from other donors' samples. Sequenced material: PBMCs, taken 100 days after allogeneic stem cell transplant. The CDR3 reads CAWRPPGGNYEQYF. In DNA, the CDR3 is TGTGCCTGGAGACCCCCAGGGGGCAACTACGAGCAGTACTTC.